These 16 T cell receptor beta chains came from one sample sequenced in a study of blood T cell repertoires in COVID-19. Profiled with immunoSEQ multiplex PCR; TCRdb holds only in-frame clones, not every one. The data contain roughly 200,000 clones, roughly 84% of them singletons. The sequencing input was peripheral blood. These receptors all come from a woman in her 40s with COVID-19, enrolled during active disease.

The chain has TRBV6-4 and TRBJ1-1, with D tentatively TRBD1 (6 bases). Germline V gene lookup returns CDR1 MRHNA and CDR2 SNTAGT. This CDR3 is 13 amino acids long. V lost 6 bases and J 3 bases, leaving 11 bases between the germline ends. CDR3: CASSATGYTEAFF. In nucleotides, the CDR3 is TGTGCCAGCAGCGCAACAGGGTACACTGAAGCTTTCTTT.

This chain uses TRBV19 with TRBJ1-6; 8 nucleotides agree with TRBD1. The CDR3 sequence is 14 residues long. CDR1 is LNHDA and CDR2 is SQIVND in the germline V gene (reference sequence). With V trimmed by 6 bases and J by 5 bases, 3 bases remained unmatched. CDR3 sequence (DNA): TGTGCCAGTAGGGTACAGGGGGATAATTCACCCCTCCACTTT. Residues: CASRVQGDNSPLHF.

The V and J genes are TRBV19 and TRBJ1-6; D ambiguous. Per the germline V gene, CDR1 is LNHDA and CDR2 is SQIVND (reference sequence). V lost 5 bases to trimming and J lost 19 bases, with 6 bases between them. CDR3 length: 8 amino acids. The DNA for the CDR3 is TGTGCCAGTAGTGCCCAGCACTTT. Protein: CASSAQHF.

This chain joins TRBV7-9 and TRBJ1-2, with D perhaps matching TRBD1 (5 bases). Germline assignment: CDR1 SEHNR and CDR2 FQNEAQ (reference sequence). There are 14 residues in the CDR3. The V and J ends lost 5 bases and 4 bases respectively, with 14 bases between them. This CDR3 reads CASSLRDYSYGYTF. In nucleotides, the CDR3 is TGTGCCAGCAGCCTCCGGGACTACTCCTATGGCTACACCTTC.

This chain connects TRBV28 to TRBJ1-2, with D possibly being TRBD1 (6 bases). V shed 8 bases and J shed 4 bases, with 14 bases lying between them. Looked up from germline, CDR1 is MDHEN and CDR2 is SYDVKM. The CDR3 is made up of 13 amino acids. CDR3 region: CASLTGTSYGYTF. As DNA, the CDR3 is TGTGCCAGCCTCACCGGGACAAGCTATGGCTACACCTTC.

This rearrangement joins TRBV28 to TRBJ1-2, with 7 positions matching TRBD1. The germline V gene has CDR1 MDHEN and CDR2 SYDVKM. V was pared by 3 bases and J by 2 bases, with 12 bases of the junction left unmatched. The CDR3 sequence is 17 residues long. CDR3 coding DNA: TGTGCCAGCAGTTTTCCCGGGACAGCGGTCCTCAACTATGGCTACACCTTC. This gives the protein CASSFPGTAVLNYGYTF.

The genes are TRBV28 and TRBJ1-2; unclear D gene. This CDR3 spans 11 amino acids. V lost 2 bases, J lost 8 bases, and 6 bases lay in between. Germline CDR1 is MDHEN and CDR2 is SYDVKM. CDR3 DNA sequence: TGTGCCAGCAGTTTACTGCGGGGCTACACCTTC. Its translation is CASSLLRGYTF.

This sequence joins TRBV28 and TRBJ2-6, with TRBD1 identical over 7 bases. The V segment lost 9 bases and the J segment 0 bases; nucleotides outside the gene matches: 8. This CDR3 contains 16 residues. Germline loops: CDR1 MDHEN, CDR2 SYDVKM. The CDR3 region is CASFTGVHSGANVLTF. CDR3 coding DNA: TGTGCCAGTTTTACAGGGGTCCACTCTGGGGCCAACGTCCTGACTTTC.

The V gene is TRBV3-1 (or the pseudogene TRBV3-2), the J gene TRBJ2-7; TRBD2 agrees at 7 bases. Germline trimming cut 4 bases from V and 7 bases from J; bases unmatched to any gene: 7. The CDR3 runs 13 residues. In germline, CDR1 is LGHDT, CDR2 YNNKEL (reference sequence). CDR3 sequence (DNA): TGTGCCAGCAGCCCCACTAGCGTAGGGGAGCAGTACTTC. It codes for CASSPTSVGEQYF.

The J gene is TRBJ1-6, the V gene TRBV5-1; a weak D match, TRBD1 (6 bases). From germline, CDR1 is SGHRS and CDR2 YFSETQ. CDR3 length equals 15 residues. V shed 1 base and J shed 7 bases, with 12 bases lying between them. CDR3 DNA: TGCGCCAGCAGCTTGTTTCGGGACAACAATTCACCCCTCCACTTT. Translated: CASSLFRDNNSPLHF. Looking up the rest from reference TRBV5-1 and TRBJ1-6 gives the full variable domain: KAGVTQTPRYLIKTRGQQVTLSCSPISGHRSVSWYQQTPGQGLQFLFEYFSETQRNKGNFPGRFSGRQFSNSRSEMNVSTLELGDSALYLCASSLFRDNNSPLHFGNGTRLTVT.

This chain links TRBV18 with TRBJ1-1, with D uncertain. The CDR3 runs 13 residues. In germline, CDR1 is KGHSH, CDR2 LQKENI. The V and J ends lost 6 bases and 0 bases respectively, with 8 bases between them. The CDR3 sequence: CASSEQLNTEAFF. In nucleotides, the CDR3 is TGTGCCAGCTCGGAACAGTTGAACACTGAAGCTTTCTTT.

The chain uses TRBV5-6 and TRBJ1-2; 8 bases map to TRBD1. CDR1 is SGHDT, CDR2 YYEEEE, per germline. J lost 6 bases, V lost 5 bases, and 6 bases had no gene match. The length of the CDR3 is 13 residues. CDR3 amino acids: CASSLGQGNGYTF. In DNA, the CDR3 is TGTGCCAGCAGTCTTGGACAGGGAAATGGCTACACCTTC.

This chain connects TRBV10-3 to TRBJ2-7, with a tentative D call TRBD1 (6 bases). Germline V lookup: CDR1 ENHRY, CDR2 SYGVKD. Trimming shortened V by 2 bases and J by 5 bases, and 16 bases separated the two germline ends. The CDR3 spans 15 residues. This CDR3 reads CAISEDEGTRNEQYF. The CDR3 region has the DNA TGTGCCATCAGTGAGGACGAAGGGACACGTAACGAGCAGTACTTC.

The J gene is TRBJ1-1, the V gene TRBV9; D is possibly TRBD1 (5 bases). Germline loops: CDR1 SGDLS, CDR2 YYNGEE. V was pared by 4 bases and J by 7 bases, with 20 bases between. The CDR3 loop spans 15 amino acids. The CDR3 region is CASSTVRTTGGEAFF. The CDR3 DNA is TGTGCCAGCAGCACAGTACGGACGACGGGGGGTGAAGCTTTCTTT.

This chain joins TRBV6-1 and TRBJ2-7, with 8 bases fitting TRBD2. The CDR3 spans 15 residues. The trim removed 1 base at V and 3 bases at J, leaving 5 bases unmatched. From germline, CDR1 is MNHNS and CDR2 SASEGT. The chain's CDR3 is CASSEESGGYYEQYF. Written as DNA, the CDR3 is TGTGCCAGCAGTGAAGAAAGCGGGGGATACTACGAGCAGTACTTC.

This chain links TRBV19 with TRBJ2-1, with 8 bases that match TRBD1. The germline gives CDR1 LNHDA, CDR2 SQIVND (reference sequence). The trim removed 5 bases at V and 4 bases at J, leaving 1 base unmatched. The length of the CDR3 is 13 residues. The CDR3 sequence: CASSQGAYNEQFF. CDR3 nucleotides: TGTGCCAGTAGTCAGGGGGCTTACAATGAGCAGTTCTTC.